Below, 8 T cell receptor beta chains from the same sample are listed, as sequenced in a study of blood T cell repertoires in COVID-19. Repertoires were generated with immunoSEQ multiplex PCR, while TCRdb's copy carries only in-frame clones and drops some. The sample has around 250,000 clones; 80% to 90% are singletons. Material for sequencing was PBMCs or T cells enriched from blood (not recorded which). These receptors originate from a woman aged 45 to 65 who had been exposed to COVID-19.

J is TRBJ1-3 and V is TRBV10-3; D perhaps matches TRBD1 (5 bases). The V gene's germline CDR1 is ENHRY and CDR2 SYGVKD. The length of the CDR3 is 16 residues. Trimming removed 10 bases at V and 0 bases at J, with 19 bases between. This chain's CDR3 is CATRNHRSLSGNTIYF. CDR3 bases: TGTGCCACCCGGAACCACAGGAGCCTCTCTGGAAACACCATATATTTT.

This clone was found a few times. The chain links TRBV18 to TRBJ2-3; 7 bases are a match to TRBD2. J lost 11 bases, V lost 1 base, and 9 bases had no gene match. In germline, CDR1 is KGHSH, CDR2 LQKENI. CDR3 size: 14 residues. The DNA for the CDR3 is TGTGCCAGCTCACCACAGCGGGGTAGTTTATGGCAGTATTTT. Protein sequence: CASSPQRGSLWQYF.

The genes are TRBV5-6 and TRBJ2-5; D remains unclear. The V end was cut by 0 bases, the J end by 2 bases, with 11 bases between. This CDR3 region has 15 residues. CDR1 and CDR2 (germline): SGHDT, YYEEEE. The CDR3 sequence: CASSLAGGLQETQYF. As DNA, the CDR3 is TGTGCCAGCAGCTTGGCCGGTGGTCTACAAGAGACCCAGTACTTC. Together with reference TRBV5-6 and TRBJ2-5, the CDR3 gives the full variable domain: DAGVTQSPTHLIKTRGQQVTLRCSPKSGHDTVSWYQQALGQGPQFIFQYYEEEERQRGNFPDRFSGHQFPNYSSELNVNALLLGDSALYLCASSLAGGLQETQYFGPGTRLLVL.

This chain joins TRBV7-9 and TRBJ1-1; D is unresolved. The CDR3 is 13 amino acids. The V and J ends lost 4 bases and 1 base respectively, with 7 bases between them. Germline lookup yields CDR1 SEHNR and CDR2 FQNEAQ (reference sequence). CDR3 sequence (DNA): TGTGCCAGCAGCTACACACAGAACACTGAAGCTTTCTTT. The encoded protein is CASSYTQNTEAFF.

The CDR3 spells CASSLAMDRGYTEAFF. CDR3 sequence (DNA): TGTGCCAGCAGCTTAGCCATGGACAGGGGTTACACTGAAGCTTTCTTT. V and J are TRBV7-6 and TRBJ1-1, with TRBD1 matching 9 bases. The CDR3 spans 16 residues. The J segment lost 3 bases and the V segment lost 0 bases, leaving 5 bases of the junction unmatched. From germline, CDR1 is SGHVS and CDR2 FNYEAQ. Variable domain in full (rest from reference TRBV7-6 and TRBJ1-1): GAGVSQSPRYKVTKRGQDVALRCDPISGHVSLYWYRQALGQGPEFLTYFNYEAQQDKSGLPNDRFSAERPEGSISTLTIQRTEQRDSAMYRCASSLAMDRGYTEAFFGQGTRLTVV.

The rearrangement uses TRBV6-5 and TRBJ2-5; D is ambiguous. Trimming left V 0 bases short and J 2 bases short, with 10 bases between. The germline gives CDR1 MNHEY, CDR2 SVGAGI. CDR3 length: 15 residues. The CDR3 loop reads CASSYSVTRQETQYF. The CDR3 nucleotides are TGTGCCAGCAGTTACTCGGTAACCAGACAAGAGACCCAGTACTTC.

This clone appeared once. V usage is TRBV5-1 and J usage is TRBJ2-5; a weak D match, TRBD1 (6 bases). This CDR3 comprises 13 residues. Germline V gene lookup returns CDR1 SGHRS and CDR2 YFSETQ. V gave up 4 bases and J gave up 5 bases, with 12 bases separating them. In nucleotides, the CDR3 is TGCGCCAGCAGCACAACAGGGCCGGAGACCCAGTACTTC. This codes for CASSTTGPETQYF.

V usage is TRBV7-9 and J usage is TRBJ1-3, with D maybe TRBD1 (5 bases). This CDR3 has 16 amino acids. Germline CDR1 SEHNR, CDR2 FQNEAQ (reference sequence). V gave up 3 bases and J gave up 0 bases, with 12 bases separating them. The CDR3 here is CASSFPGLTSGNTIYF. CDR3 sequence (DNA): TGTGCCAGCAGCTTCCCGGGACTCACCTCTGGAAACACCATATATTTT.